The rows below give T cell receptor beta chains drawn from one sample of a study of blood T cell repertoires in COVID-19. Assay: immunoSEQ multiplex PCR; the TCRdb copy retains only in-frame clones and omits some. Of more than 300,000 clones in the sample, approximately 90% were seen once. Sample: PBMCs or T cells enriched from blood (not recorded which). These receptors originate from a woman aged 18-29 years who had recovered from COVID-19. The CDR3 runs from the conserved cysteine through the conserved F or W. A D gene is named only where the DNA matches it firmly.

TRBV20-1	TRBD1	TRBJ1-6	CSASWGTEGSPLHF	TGCAGTGCTAGTTGGGGGACAGAAGGTTCACCCCTCCACTTT
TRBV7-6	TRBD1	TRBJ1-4	CASSRARTGEDNEKLFF	TGTGCCAGCAGCCGTGCGAGGACAGGGGAGGACAATGAAAAACTGTTTTTT
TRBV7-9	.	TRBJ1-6	CASSKQLQLNSPLHF	TGTGCCAGCAGCAAACAACTACAACTTAATTCACCCCTCCACTTT
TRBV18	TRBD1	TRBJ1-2	CASSPRTGNNYGYTF	TGTGCCAGCTCACCAAGGACAGGGAACAACTATGGCTACACCTTC
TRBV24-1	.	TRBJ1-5	CATSDTETGFYSNQPQHF	TGTGCCACCAGTGATACCGAGACAGGATTTTATAGCAATCAGCCCCAGCATTTT
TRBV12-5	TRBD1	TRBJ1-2	CASGLIGQVPGYTF	TGTGCTAGTGGTTTGATAGGACAGGTTCCTGGCTACACCTTC
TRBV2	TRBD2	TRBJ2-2	CASIAGGLTGELFF	TGTGCCAGCATTGCGGGGGGATTAACCGGGGAGCTGTTTTTT
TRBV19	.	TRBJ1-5	CASSPAVDQPQHF	TGTGCCAGTAGTCCTGCGGTTGATCAGCCCCAGCATTTT
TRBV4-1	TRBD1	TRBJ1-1	CASSQARQGSTEAFF	TGCGCCAGCAGCCAAGCGAGACAGGGAAGCACTGAAGCTTTCTTT
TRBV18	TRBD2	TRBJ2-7	CASSPSGGYEQYF	TGTGCCAGCTCACCTTCGGGGGGCTACGAGCAGTACTTC
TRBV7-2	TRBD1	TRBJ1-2	CASSHGTGDGYTF	TGTGCCAGCAGTCATGGGACAGGCGATGGCTACACCTTC
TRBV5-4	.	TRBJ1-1	CASSWGGGRTEAFF	TGTGCCAGCAGCTGGGGCGGGGGGCGGACTGAAGCTTTCTTT